The rows below give T cell receptor beta chains drawn from one sample of a study of CD8 T cells in ankylosing spondylitis. Using its own MiXCR run on the 5' RACE reads, TCRdb lists one record per CDR3 protein. This sample has about 240,000 distinct CDR3 sequences, with about 11% found just once. The material sequenced was blood, either unsorted or a sorted T cell fraction (not recorded which). The receptors shown here come from a male donor with ankylosing spondylitis or in good health (not recorded which). Both conserved end residues are part of each CDR3. Each record gives: V gene, D gene, clone size, J gene, CDR3 DNA, CDR3 protein. The D gene is left open where the match is weak. Rows may omit the clone size; those that give it use once, few, many or a size class.

TRBV20-1	TRBD2	NA	TRBJ2-7	TGCTGTGCTAGAGATCCGCGGACTAGCGGGGGACCCGGGGAGCAGTACTTC	CCARDPRTSGGPGEQYF
TRBV30	TRBD1	NA	TRBJ1-2	TGTGCCTGGAGTAAGGGACAGACTAACTATGGCTACACCTTC	CAWSKGQTNYGYTF
TRBV7-2	NA	few	TRBJ2-3	TGTGCCAGCAGCTCCCGGGACGCCCCTTTCGCGCAGTATTTT	CASSSRDAPFAQYF
TRBV5-1	NA	many	TRBJ2-2	TGCGCCAGCAGCTTCTGGGAGACCGGGGAGCTGTTTTTT	CASSFWETGELFF
TRBV14	NA	few	TRBJ1-2	TGTGCCAGCAGCCAGGTTCGGGGTTCGGGCTACACCTTC	CASSQVRGSGYTF
TRBV28	NA	many	TRBJ2-3	TGTGCCAGCAGTTTGGTCACCAACACAGATACGCAGTATTTT	CASSLVTNTDTQYF
TRBV5-1	NA	many	TRBJ2-3	TGCGCCAGCAGCTTGGTAAGCAGGGACACAGATACGCAGTATTTT	CASSLVSRDTDTQYF
TRBV15	NA	many	TRBJ1-5	TGTGCCACCAGCAGATCGACAATGGGCAATCAGCCCCAGCATTTT	CATSRSTMGNQPQHF
TRBV10-2	TRBD2	many	TRBJ2-3	TGCGCCAGCAGTGAGTTTGCTAGCGGGGGCTGGGGCACAGATACGCAGTATTTT	CASSEFASGGWGTDTQYF
TRBV6-2/TRBV6-3	TRBD2	many	TRBJ2-3	TGTGCCAGCGAGGCGGGAGTGAGAGATACGCAGTATTTT	CASEAGVRDTQYF
TRBV10-3	NA	many	TRBJ2-1	TGTGCCATCAGTGAGTCGGGGGTGGAGCAGTTCTTC	CAISESGVEQFF
TRBV12-3/TRBV12-4	NA	many	TRBJ2-1	TGTGCCAGCAGTCCGCCGAGGGTTTCCTACAATGAGCAGTTCTTC	CASSPPRVSYNEQFF
TRBV6-5	TRBD1	NA	TRBJ2-2	TGTGCCAGCAGTTACACAGGGGGCAGAACCGGGGAGCTGTTTTTT	CASSYTGGRTGELFF
TRBV5-1	TRBD2	many	TRBJ2-7	TGCGCCAGCAGCTTGGGACTAGCGGGGGAGGAGCAGTACTTC	CASSLGLAGEEQYF
TRBV5-1	NA	many	TRBJ2-3	TGCGCCAGCAGCTGGAGGGCTAGCACAGATACGCAGTATTTT	CASSWRASTDTQYF
TRBV12-3/TRBV12-4	NA	many	TRBJ1-2	TGTGCCAGCAGTAACGACTATGGCTACACCTTC	CASSNDYGYTF
TRBV2	TRBD2	few	TRBJ2-2	TGTGCCAGCAAGCGGGGTCTCGCGAACACCGGGGAGCTGTTTTTT	CASKRGLANTGELFF
TRBV12-5	NA	few	TRBJ1-2	TGTGCTAGTGGTACACCTCGTCAGGACGCCGATGGCTACACCTTC	CASGTPRQDADGYTF
TRBV7-8	NA	many	TRBJ1-1	TGTGCCAGCAGCTTAGTTAACGGTGGGGGGAACACTGAAGCTTTCTTT	CASSLVNGGGNTEAFF
TRBV5-1	NA	NA	TRBJ2-5	TGCGCCAGCAGCTTGCTTGGAGCGGTGGTTGAGACCCAGTACTTC	CASSLLGAVVETQYF
TRBV5-1	NA	few	TRBJ2-7	TGCGCCAGCAGCTTTAGCGGCTTTAGGGCCAACGAGCAGTACTTC	CASSFSGFRANEQYF
TRBV3-1	NA	many	TRBJ2-1	TGTGCCAGCAGCCCAGACAGGTACTCCTACAATGAGCAGTTCTTC	CASSPDRYSYNEQFF
TRBV5-1	NA	many	TRBJ2-5	TGCGCCAGCAGCTTTGCCCTTGGCGGTGGTCACGGGGAGACCCAGTACTTC	CASSFALGGGHGETQYF
TRBV3-1	TRBD2	many	TRBJ2-7	TGTGCCAGCAGCCATCGGACTAGCGGGTCCTACGAGCAGTACTTC	CASSHRTSGSYEQYF
TRBV29-1	TRBD2	NA	TRBJ2-1	TGCAGCGCTGAATCCCAGACTAGCGGGGGGGCAGATGAGCAGTTCTTC	CSAESQTSGGADEQFF
TRBV7-9	NA	few	TRBJ1-5	TGTGCCAGCAGCTTTCAGGGTAAGGGTCAGCCCCAGCATTTT	CASSFQGKGQPQHF
TRBV5-5	NA	few	TRBJ1-6	TGTGCCAGCAGCTTCGGGCTGATCAATTCACCCCTCCACTTT	CASSFGLINSPLHF
TRBV29-1	NA	many	TRBJ2-7	TGCAGCGTTGACATAGGACAGAGACGATACTTC	CSVDIGQRRYF
TRBV20-1	NA	NA	TRBJ2-7	TGCAGTGCTAGAGATGGCACCGCCGGGACCTACGAGCAGTACTTC	CSARDGTAGTYEQYF
TRBV11-2	TRBD1	NA	TRBJ1-2	TGTGCCAGCAGCTTATCTGGGACAGGGAACTATGGCTACACCTTC	CASSLSGTGNYGYTF